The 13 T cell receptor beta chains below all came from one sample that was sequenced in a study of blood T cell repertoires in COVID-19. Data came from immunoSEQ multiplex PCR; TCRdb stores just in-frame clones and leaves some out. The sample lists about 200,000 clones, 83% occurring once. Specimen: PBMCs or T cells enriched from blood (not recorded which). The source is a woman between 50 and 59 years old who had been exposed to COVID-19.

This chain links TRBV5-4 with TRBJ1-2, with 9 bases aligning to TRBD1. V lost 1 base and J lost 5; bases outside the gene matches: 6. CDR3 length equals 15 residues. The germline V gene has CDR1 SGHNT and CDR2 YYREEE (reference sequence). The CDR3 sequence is CASSLWGQGLYGYTF. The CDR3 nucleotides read TGTGCCAGCAGCTTGTGGGGACAGGGACTATATGGCTACACCTTC.

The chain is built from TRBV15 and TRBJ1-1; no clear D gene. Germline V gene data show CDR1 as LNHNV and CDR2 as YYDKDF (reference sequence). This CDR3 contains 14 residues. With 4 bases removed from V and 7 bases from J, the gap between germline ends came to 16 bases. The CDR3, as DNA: TGTGCCACCAGCAATCCTGCGGGCGCTAGTGAAGCTTTCTTT. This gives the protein CATSNPAGASEAFF.

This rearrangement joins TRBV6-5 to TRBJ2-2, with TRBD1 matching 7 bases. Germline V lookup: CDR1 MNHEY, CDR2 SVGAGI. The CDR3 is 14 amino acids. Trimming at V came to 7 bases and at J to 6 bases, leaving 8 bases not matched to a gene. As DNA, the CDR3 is TGTGCCAGCACCCGACAGGGTGGGGCCGGGGAGCTGTTTTTT. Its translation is CASTRQGGAGELFF.

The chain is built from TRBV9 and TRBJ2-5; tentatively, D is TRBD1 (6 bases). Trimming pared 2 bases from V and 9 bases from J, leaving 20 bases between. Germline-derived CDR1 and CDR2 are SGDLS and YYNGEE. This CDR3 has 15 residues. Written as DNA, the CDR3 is TGTGCCAGCAGCGTCGGACCGCTCCCAGGGGAGTCCCAGTACTTC. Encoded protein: CASSVGPLPGESQYF.

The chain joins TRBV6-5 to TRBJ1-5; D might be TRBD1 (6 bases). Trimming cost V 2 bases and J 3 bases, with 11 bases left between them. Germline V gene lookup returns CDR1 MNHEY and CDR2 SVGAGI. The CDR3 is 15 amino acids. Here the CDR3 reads CASSYRAGDNQPQHF. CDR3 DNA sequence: TGTGCCAGCAGTTACAGGGCAGGGGACAATCAGCCCCAGCATTTT.

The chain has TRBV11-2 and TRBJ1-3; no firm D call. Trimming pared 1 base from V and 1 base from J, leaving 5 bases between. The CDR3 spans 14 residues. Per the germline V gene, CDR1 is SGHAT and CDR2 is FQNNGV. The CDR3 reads CASSLGTSGNTIYF. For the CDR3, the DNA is TGTGCCAGCAGCTTAGGGACTTCTGGAAACACCATATATTTT.

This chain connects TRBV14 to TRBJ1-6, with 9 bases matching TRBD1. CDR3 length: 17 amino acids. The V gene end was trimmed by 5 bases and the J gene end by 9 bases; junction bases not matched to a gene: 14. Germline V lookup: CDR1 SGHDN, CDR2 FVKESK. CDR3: CASSSGTGIGGRSPLHF. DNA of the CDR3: TGTGCCAGCAGCTCCGGGACAGGGATAGGAGGGCGTTCACCCCTCCACTTT. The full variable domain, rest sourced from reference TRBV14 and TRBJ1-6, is EAGVTQFPSHSVIEKGQTVTLRCDPISGHDNLYWYRRVMGKEIKFLLHFVKESKQDESGMPNNRFLAERTGGTYSTLKVQPAELEDSGVYFCASSSGTGIGGRSPLHFGNGTRLTVT.

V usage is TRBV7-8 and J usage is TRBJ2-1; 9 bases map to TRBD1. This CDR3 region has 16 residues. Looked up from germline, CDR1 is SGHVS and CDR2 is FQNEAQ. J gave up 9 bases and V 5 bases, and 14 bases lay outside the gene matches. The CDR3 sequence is CASSPSRGQGIPEQFF. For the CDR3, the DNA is TGTGCCAGCAGCCCAAGTAGGGGACAGGGTATCCCTGAGCAGTTCTTC.

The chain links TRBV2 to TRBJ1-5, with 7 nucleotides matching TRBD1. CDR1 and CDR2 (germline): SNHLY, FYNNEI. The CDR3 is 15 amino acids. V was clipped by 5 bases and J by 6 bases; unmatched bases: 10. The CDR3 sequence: CASSRGTVSSQPQHF. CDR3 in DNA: TGTGCCAGCAGTCGGGGGACAGTGAGTAGTCAGCCCCAGCATTTT.

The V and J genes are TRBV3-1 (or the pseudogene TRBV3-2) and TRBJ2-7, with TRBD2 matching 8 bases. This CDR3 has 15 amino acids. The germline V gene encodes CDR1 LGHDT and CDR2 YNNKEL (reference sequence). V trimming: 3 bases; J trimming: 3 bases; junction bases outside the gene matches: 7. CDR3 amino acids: CASSQVTSGNYEQYF. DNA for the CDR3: TGTGCCAGCAGCCAGGTCACTAGCGGAAACTACGAGCAGTACTTC.

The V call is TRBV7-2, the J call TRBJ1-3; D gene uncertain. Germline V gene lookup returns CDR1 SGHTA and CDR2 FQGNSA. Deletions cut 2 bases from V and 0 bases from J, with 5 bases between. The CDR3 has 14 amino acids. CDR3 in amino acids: CASSLSFSGNTIYF. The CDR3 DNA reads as TGTGCCAGCAGCTTATCATTCTCTGGAAACACCATATATTTT.

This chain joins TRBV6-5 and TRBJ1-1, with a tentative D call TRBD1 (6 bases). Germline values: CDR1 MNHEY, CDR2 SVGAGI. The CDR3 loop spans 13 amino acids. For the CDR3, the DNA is TGTGCTGTCAAGGGGGGGCAGGGCACTGAAGCTTTCTTT. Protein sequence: CAVKGGQGTEAFF.

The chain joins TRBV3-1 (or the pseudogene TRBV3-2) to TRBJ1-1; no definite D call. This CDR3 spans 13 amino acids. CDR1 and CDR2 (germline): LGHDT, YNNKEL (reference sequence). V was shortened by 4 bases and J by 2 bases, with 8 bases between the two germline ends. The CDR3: CASSLKHNTEAFF. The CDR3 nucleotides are TGTGCCAGCAGCCTGAAACACAACACTGAAGCTTTCTTT.